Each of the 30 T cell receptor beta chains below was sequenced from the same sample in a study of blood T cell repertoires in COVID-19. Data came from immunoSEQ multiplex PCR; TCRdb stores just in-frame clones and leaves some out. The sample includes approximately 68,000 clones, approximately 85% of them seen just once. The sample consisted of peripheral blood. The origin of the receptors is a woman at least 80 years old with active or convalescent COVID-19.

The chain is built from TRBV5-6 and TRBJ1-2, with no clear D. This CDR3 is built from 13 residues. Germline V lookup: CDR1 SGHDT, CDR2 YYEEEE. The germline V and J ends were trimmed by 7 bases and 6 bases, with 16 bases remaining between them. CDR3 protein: CASGSLSGDGYTF. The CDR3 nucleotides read TGTGCCAGCGGGAGCTTATCGGGTGATGGCTACACCTTC.

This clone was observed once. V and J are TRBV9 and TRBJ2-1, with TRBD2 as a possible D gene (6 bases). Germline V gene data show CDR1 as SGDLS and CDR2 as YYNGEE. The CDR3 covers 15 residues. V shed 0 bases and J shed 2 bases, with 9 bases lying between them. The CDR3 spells CASSVVEGPYNEQFF. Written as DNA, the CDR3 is TGTGCCAGCAGCGTAGTGGAGGGCCCCTACAATGAGCAGTTCTTC. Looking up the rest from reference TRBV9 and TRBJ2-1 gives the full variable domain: DSGVTQTPKHLITATGQRVTLRCSPRSGDLSVYWYQQSLDQGLQFLIQYYNGEERAKGNILERFSAQQFPDLHSELNLSSLELGDSALYFCASSVVEGPYNEQFFGPGTRLTVL.

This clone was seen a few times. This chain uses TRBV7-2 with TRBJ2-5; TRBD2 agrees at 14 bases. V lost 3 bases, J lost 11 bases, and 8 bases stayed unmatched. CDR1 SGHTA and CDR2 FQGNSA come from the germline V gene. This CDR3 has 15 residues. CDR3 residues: CASSFEGLAGVAQYF. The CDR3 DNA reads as TGTGCCAGCAGCTTCGAGGGACTAGCGGGGGTAGCGCAGTACTTC.

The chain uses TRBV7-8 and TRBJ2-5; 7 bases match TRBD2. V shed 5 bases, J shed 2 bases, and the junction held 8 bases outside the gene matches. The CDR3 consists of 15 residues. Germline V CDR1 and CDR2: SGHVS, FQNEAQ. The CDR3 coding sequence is TGTGCCAGCAGCCGTGAAAGCGGGGAACAAGAGACCCAGTACTTC. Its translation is CASSRESGEQETQYF.

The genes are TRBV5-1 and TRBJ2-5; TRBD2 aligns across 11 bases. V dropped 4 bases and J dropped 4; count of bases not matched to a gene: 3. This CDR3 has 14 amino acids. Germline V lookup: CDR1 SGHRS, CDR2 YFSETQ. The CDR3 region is CASSRTSGSETQYF. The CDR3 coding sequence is TGCGCCAGCAGCAGGACTAGCGGGTCAGAGACCCAGTACTTC.

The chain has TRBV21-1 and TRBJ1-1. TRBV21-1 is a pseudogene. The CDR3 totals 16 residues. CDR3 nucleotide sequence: TGTGCCAGCAGCAAAGGGTCCGGGTTGTTGCCACATGAAGCTTTCTTT. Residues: CASSKGSGLLPHEAFF.

CDR3 in DNA: TGCGCCAGCAGCCGCCACGTTCCGGGACAGTACGAGCAGTACTTC. It codes for CASSRHVPGQYEQYF. The V call is TRBV5-1, the J call TRBJ2-7, with TRBD1 identical over 7 bases. The germline CDR1 and CDR2 sequences are SGHRS and YFSETQ. Germline trimming cut 4 bases from V and 4 bases from J; bases unmatched to any gene: 11. This CDR3 spans 15 amino acids.

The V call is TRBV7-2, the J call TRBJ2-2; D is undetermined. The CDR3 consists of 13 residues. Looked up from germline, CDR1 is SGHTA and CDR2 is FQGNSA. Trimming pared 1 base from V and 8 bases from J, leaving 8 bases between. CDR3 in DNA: TGTGCCAGCAGCTTAGAATTGCGAGGGGAGCTGTTTTTT. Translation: CASSLELRGELFF.

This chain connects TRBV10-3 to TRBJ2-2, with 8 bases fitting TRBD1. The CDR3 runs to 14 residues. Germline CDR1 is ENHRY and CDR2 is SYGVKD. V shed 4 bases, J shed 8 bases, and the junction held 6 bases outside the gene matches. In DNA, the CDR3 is TGTGCCATCAGTGGATCAGGGGGCGAGGGGGAGCTGTTTTTT. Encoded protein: CAISGSGGEGELFF.

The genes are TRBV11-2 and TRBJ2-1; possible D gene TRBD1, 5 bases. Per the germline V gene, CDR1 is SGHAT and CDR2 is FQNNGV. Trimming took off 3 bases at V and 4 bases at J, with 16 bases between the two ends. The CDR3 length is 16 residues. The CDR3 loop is CASSFGLPRVYNEQFF. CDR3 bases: TGTGCCAGCAGCTTCGGGCTACCCAGGGTTTACAATGAGCAGTTCTTC.

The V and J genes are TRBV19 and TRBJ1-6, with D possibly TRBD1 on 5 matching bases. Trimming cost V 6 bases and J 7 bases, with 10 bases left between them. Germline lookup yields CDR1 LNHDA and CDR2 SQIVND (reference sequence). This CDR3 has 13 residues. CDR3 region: CASRQDENSPLHF. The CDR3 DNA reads TGTGCCAGTAGACAGGACGAAAATTCACCCCTCCACTTT.

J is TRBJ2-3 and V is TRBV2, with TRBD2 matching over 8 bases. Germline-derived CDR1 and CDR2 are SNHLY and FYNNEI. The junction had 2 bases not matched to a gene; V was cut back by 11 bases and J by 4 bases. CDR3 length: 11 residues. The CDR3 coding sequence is TGTGCCTCGCGGGGGGCAGATACGCAGTATTTT. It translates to CASRGADTQYF.

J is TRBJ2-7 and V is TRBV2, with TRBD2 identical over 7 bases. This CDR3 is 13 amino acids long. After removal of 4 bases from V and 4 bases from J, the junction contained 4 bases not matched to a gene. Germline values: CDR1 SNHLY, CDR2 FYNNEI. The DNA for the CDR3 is TGTGCCAGCAGTGTGGGGGGGAGGTACGAGCAGTACTTC. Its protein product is CASSVGGRYEQYF.

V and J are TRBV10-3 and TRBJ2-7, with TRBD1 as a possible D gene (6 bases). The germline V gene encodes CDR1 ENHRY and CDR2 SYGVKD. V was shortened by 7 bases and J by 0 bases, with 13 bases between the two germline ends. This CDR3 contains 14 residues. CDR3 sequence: CAINDGQSSYEQYF. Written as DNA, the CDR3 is TGTGCCATCAACGACGGACAGAGCTCCTACGAGCAGTACTTC.

CDR3 sequence: CASSEVGTEAFF. The CDR3, as DNA: TGTGCCAGCAGTGAGGTGGGCACTGAAGCTTTCTTT. The chain employs TRBV7-2 and TRBJ1-1, with D unresolved. V was shortened by 6 bases and J by 4 bases, with 9 bases between the two germline ends. The CDR3 loop spans 12 amino acids. Germline lookup yields CDR1 SGHTA and CDR2 FQGNSA.

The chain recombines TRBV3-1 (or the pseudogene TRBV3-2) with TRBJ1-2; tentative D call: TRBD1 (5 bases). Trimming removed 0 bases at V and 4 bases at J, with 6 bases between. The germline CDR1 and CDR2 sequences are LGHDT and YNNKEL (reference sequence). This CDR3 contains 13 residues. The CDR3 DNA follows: TGTGCCAGCAGCCAAGAACAGGTCTATGGCTACACCTTC. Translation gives CASSQEQVYGYTF.

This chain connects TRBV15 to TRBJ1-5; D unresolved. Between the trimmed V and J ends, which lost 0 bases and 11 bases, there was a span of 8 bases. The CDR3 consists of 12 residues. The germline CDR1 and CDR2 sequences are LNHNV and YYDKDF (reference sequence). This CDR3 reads CATSRERLTQHF. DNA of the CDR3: TGTGCCACCAGCAGAGAGAGGCTGACCCAGCATTTT.

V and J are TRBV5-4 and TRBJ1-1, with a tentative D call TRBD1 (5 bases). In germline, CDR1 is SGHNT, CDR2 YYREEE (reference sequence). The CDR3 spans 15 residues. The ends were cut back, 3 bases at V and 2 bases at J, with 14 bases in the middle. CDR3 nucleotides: TGTGCCAGCAGCTACCGGCAGGGAGGCAACACTGAAGCTTTCTTT. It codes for CASSYRQGGNTEAFF.

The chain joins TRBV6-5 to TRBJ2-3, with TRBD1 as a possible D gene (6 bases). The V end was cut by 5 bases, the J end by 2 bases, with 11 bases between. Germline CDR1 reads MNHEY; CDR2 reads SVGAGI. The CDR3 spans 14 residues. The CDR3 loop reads CASSPGTPTDTQYF. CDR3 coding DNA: TGTGCCAGCAGTCCGGGGACACCCACAGATACGCAGTATTTT.

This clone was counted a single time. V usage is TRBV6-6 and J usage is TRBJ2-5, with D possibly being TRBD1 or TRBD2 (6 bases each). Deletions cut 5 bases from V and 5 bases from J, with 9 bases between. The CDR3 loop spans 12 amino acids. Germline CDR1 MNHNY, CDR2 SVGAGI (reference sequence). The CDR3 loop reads CASSRGLETQYF. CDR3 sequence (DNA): TGTGCCAGCAGTCGGGGGCTGGAGACCCAGTACTTC.

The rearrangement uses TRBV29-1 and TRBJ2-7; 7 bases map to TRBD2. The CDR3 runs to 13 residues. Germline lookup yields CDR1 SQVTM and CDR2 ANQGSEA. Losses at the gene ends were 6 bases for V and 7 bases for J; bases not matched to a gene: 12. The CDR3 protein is CSVMQRGGGEQYF. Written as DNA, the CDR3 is TGCAGCGTCATGCAGCGGGGAGGAGGAGAGCAGTACTTC.

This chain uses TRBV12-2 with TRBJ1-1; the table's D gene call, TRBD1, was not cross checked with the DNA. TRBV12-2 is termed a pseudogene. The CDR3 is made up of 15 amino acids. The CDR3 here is CASRFRGHMNTEAFF. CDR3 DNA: TGTGCAAGTCGCTTCAGGGGGCACATGAACACTGAAGCTTTCTTT.

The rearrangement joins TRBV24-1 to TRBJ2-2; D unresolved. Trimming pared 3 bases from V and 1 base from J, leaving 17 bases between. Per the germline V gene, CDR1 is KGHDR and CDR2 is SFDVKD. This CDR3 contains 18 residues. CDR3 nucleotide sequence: TGTGCCACCAGTGATATCCTTCGTCGCAGGATGAACACCGGGGAGCTGTTTTTT. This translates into CATSDILRRRMNTGELFF.

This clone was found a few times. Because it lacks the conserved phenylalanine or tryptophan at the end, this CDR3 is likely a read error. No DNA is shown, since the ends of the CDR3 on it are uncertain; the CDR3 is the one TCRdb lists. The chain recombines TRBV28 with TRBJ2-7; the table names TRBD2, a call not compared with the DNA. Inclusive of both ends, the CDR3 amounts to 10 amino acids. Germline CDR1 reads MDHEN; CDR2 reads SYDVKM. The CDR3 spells CASGSGASFI.

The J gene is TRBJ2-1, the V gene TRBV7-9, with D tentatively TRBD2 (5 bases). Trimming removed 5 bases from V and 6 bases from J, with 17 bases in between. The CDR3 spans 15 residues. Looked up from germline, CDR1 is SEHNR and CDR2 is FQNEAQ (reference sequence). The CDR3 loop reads CASSLDAGGVNEQFF. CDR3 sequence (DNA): TGTGCCAGCAGCCTGGACGCGGGTGGGGTCAATGAGCAGTTCTTC.

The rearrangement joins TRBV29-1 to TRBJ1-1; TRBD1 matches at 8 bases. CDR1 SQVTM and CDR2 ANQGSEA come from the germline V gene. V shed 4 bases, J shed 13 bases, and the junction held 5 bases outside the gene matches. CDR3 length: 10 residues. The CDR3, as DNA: TGCAGCGTTGTACAGGGGGTGGTTTTCTTT. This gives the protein CSVVQGVVFF.

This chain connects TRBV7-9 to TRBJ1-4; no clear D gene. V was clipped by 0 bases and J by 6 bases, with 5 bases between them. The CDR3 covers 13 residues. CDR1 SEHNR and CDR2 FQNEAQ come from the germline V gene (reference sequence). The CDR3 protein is CASSLAIHEKLFF. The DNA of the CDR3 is TGTGCCAGCAGCTTAGCTATTCATGAAAAACTGTTTTTT.

CDR3 nucleotide sequence: TGTGCCAGCAGCGTTCTGAGCGGGGGGTGGCAAGAGACCCAGTACTTC. This codes for CASSVLSGGWQETQYF. The V and J genes are TRBV9 and TRBJ2-5, with TRBD2 matching 9 bases. The ends lost 2 bases at V and 2 bases at J; junction bases unmatched: 7. Germline lookup yields CDR1 SGDLS and CDR2 YYNGEE. The CDR3 covers 16 residues.

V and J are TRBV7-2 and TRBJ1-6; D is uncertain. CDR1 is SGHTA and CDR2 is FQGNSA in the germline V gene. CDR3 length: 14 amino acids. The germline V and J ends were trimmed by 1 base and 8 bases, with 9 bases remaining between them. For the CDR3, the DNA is TGTGCCAGCAGCTTAGGGCCGGGAGATTCACCCCTCCACTTT. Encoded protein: CASSLGPGDSPLHF. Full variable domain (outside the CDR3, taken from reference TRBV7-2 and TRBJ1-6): GAGVSQSPSNKVTEKGKDVELRCDPISGHTALYWYRQSLGQGLEFLIYFQGNSAPDKSGLPSDRFSAERTGGSVSTLTIQRTQQEDSAVYLCASSLGPGDSPLHFGNGTRLTVT.

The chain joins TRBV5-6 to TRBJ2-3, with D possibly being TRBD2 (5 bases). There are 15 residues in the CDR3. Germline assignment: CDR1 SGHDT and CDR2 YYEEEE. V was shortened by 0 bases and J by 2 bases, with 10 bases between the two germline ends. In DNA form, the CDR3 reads TGTGCCAGCAGCTTGGCACGGGATAACACAGATACGCAGTATTTT. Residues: CASSLARDNTDTQYF.